This T cell receptor (beta chain) was identified in a study of shared clonotypes between healthy human individuals. Findings of the study overall: Investigators collected only blood, and repertoires in tissues likely differ.

At a deep level, the assay was run. Generated by immunoSEQ multiplex PCR, the TCRdb table keeps only in-frame clones and is missing some. This sample has about 2,100,000 clones, with 93% found just once. This CDR3 has 16 amino acids. CDR1 is LGHNA, CDR2 YNFKEQ, per germline. The V end lost 4 bases, the J end lost 0 bases, and 14 bases lay between the germline ends. Note on this clone: What it recognizes is unknown.

CD45RO-negative, CCR7-positively selected cells formed the naive CD8 fraction, excluding terminally differentiated effector memory CD45RA+ cells. Each donor was a Caucasian adult residing in Nashville, Tennessee. This clonotype was sampled from a man aged 18 to 35 in good health. Some clones in this sample may be carry-over from other donors' samples. This chain uses TRBV4-2 with TRBJ2-3; no definite D call. Sequences were obtained from naive CD8+ T cells from PBMCs. The chain's CDR3 is CASSPAGRPSTDTQYF. CDR3 nucleotide sequence: TGTGCCAGCAGCCCCGCAGGAAGGCCTAGCACAGATACGCAGTATTTT.